This T cell receptor beta chain appears in the sequencing data of a study of blood T cell repertoires in COVID-19. TCRdb keeps only in-frame clones here, not all; method: immunoSEQ multiplex PCR. Of around 260,000 clones detected, roughly 84% appear once; the ten largest clones hold 0.87%. The length of the CDR3 is 16 residues. The germline V gene has CDR1 SEHNR and CDR2 FQNEAQ (reference sequence). The germline V and J ends were trimmed by 0 bases and 4 bases, with 15 bases remaining between them. The sequence was obtained from a human donor with COVID-19, enrolled during active disease. The donor label of this sample is uncertain. The specimen sequenced was peripheral blood. V usage is TRBV7-9 and J usage is TRBJ1-2; D perhaps matches TRBD1 (6 bases). The CDR3 reads CASSLANGGTIYGYTF. For the CDR3, the DNA is TGTGCCAGCAGCTTAGCTAATGGGGGCACCATCTATGGCTACACCTTC.